Shown below are 13 T cell receptor beta chains from a single sample sequenced in a study of blood T cells in healthy people across ages. Sample-barcoded 5' priming and a J-beta primer mix drove a second PCR of roughly 6 to 12 cycles. From the 5' RACE reads, TCRdb called clonotypes with MiXCR, one entry per CDR3 protein. Of 730,000 or so distinct CDR3 sequences listed, roughly 45% were seen once; the top ten hold 20%. Input material: blood. These receptors were obtained from a woman aged 55-75 years in good health.

The CDR3 bases are TGTGCCAGCAGCCCAAACTCGGGGGAACAGCCCCAGCATTTT. Residues: CASSPNSGEQPQHF. The chain carries TRBV7-9 and TRBJ1-5; D is possibly TRBD1 (5 bases). Trimming took off 5 bases at V and 7 bases at J, with 15 bases between the two ends. The CDR3 totals 14 residues. CDR1 and CDR2 (germline): SEHNR, FQNEAQ (reference sequence).

The V call is TRBV20-1, the J call TRBJ2-6, with 7 positions matching TRBD1. The CDR3 consists of 15 residues. Germline values: CDR1 DFQATT, CDR2 SNEGSKA (reference sequence). The V and J ends lost 6 bases and 0 bases, in that order; junction bases with no gene match: 5. CDR3 sequence reads: CSARDSVSGANVLTF. CDR3 bases: TGCAGTGCCAGGGACAGTGTCTCTGGGGCCAACGTCCTGACTTTC.

This clonotype was found many times. This chain joins TRBV4-3 and TRBJ2-3; 9 bases map to TRBD1. With 4 bases clipped from V and 2 bases from J, the junction kept 10 bases outside the gene matches. The germline gives CDR1 LGHNA, CDR2 YSLEER. The CDR3 is made up of 17 amino acids. In DNA form, the CDR3 reads TGCGCCAGCAGCCTAGCCACCACAGGGGGCCTCACAGATACGCAGTATTTT. It encodes CASSLATTGGLTDTQYF.

This clonotype was seen many times. The gene calls are TRBV29-1 and TRBJ2-7, with D perhaps matching TRBD1 (5 bases). This CDR3 comprises 13 residues. V dropped 4 bases and J dropped 0 bases, with 10 bases sitting between them. From germline, CDR1 is SQVTM and CDR2 ANQGSEA. The CDR3 sequence is CSVASDSSYEQYF. CDR3 DNA sequence: TGCAGCGTTGCTTCTGACAGCTCCTACGAGCAGTACTTC.

This clonotype occurred many times. V usage is TRBV6-2 or TRBV6-3 and J usage is TRBJ2-5, with TRBD1 identical over 9 bases. The germline gives CDR1 MNHEY, CDR2 SVGEGT. There are 15 residues in the CDR3. V shed 2 bases and J 5 bases; nucleotides not matched to a gene: 6. CDR3 residues: CASSYRTGVEETQYF. In DNA, the CDR3 is TGTGCCAGCAGTTACCGGACAGGGGTTGAGGAGACCCAGTACTTC.

In the case of this clonotype: Germline and junction disagree at one end, which may indicate a read error. The J gene is TRBJ1-2, the V gene TRBV6-6; D unclear. The length of the CDR3 is 13 residues. Germline V gene data show CDR1 as MNHNY and CDR2 as SVGAGI (reference sequence). CDR3 sequence (DNA): TGTGCCAGCCGTTACCCTAACACGAATGGCTACACCTTC. Protein sequence: CASRYPNTNGYTF.

This clonotype has only a few counts. The chain is built from TRBV24-1 and TRBJ2-5, with D possibly being TRBD2 (5 bases). CDR3 length: 11 amino acids. Germline V gives CDR1 KGHDR, CDR2 SFDVKD. The V end was cut by 8 bases, the J end by 4 bases, with 7 bases between. Here the CDR3 reads CATTEGETQYF. In nucleotides, the CDR3 is TGTGCCACCACAGAGGGAGAGACCCAGTACTTC.

CDR3 DNA sequence: TGCAGCGTTGGGTCTACCGCGCACGAGCAGTACTTC. This encodes CSVGSTAHEQYF. The chain carries TRBV29-1 and TRBJ2-4; no firm D call. TRBJ2-7 explains the end of the DNA better; the J call may be wrong. The CDR3 is 12 residues long. From germline, CDR1 is SQVTM and CDR2 ANQGSEA.

The genes are TRBV20-1 and TRBJ2-3; D may be TRBD2 (5 bases). The CDR3 consists of 17 residues. CDR1 is DFQATT, CDR2 SNEGSKA, per germline (reference sequence). The V gene lost 5 bases and the J gene lost 0 bases, with 21 bases spanning the gap. The CDR3 sequence is CSADEGWRPSSTDTQYF. The DNA of the CDR3 is TGCAGTGCTGATGAGGGTTGGAGACCATCTAGCACAGATACGCAGTATTTT.

The genes are TRBV28 and TRBJ1-5, with D unclear. From germline, CDR1 is MDHEN and CDR2 SYDVKM. Trimming cost V 7 bases and J 0 bases, with 7 bases left between them. This CDR3 has 13 residues. The CDR3 DNA is TGTGCCAGCATGCCTAATAGCAATCAGCCCCAGCATTTT. This encodes CASMPNSNQPQHF.

In this sample, this clonotype turned up a few times. V is TRBV2 and J is TRBJ2-7, with 8 positions matching TRBD1. Per germline, CDR1 SNHLY and CDR2 FYNNEI. The length of the CDR3 is 14 residues. The V segment lost 5 bases and the J segment 2 bases; nucleotides outside the gene matches: 5. The DNA of the CDR3 is TGTGCCAGCAGTCAGGGGGCCGATACCTACGAGCAGTACTTC. It yields the protein CASSQGADTYEQYF.

The CDR3, as DNA: TGTGCCAGCAGCCAAGGAGGGACTAGGATAGCCAAAAACATTCAGTACTTC. Residues: CASSQGGTRIAKNIQYF. The V call is TRBV3-1, the J call TRBJ2-4, with TRBD2 identical over 8 bases. The CDR3 runs 17 residues. With V trimmed by 1 base and J by 0 bases, 5 bases remained unmatched. CDR1 LGHDT and CDR2 YNNKEL come from the germline V gene (reference sequence).

V is TRBV9 and J is TRBJ2-7; no reliable D call. Trimming shortened V by 0 bases and J by 2 bases, and 9 bases separated the two germline ends. The CDR3 covers 14 residues. Germline V gives CDR1 SGDLS, CDR2 YYNGEE. This CDR3 reads CASSVGTTTYEQYF. The CDR3 DNA follows: TGTGCCAGCAGCGTAGGAACTACCACCTACGAGCAGTACTTC.